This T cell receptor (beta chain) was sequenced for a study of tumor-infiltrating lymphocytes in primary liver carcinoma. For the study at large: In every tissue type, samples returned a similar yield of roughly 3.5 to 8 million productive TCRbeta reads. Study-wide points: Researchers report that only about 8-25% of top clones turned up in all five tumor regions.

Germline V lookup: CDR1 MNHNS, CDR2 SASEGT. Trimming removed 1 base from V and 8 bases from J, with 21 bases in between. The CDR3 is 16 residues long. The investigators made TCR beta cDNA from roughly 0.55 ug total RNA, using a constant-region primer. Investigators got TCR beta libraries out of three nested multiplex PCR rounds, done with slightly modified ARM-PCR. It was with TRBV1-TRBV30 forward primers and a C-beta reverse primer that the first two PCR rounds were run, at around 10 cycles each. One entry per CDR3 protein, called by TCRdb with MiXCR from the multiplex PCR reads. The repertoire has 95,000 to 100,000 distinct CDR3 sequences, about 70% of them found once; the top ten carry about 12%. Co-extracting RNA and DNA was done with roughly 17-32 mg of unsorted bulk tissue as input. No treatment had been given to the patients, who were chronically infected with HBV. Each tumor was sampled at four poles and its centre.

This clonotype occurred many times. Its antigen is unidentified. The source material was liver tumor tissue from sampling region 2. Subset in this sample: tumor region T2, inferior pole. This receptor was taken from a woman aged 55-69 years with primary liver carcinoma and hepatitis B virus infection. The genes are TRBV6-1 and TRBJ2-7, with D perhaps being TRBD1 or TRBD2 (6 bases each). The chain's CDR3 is CASSEERGRLVVQQYF. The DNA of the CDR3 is TGTGCCAGCAGTGAAGAGAGGGGGAGACTAGTTGTTCAGCAGTACTTC.